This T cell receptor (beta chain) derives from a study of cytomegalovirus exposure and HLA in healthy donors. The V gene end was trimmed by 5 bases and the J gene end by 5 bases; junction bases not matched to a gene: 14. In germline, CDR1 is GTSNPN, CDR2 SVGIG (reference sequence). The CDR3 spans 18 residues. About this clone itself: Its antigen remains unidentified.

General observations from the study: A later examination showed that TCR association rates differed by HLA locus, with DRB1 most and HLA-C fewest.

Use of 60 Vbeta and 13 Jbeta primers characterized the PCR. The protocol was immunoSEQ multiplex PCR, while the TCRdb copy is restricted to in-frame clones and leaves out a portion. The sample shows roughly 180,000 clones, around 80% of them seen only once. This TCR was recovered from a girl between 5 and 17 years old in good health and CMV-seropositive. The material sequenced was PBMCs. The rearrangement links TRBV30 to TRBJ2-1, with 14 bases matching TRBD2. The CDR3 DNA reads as TGTGCCTGGGGACGTTGGACTAGCGGGGGGAGGCAGGACAATGAGCAGTTCTTC. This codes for CAWGRWTSGGRQDNEQFF.